What follows is one TCR beta chain and its context. This sample is drawn from a study of control samples from healthy donors and cancer patients. From germline, CDR1 is LNHDA and CDR2 SQIVND (reference sequence). The V and J ends lost 7 bases and 5 bases, in that order; junction bases with no gene match: 7. The length of the CDR3 is 15 residues. Sequenced by immunoSEQ multiplex PCR; TCRdb stores in-frame clones only, minus some. The table includes about 57,000 clones, about 93% detected once. The sample taken for sequencing was blood. The clonotype was recovered from a man under 40 in good health. V usage is TRBV19 and J usage is TRBJ2-2; 10 nucleotides line up with TRBD2. The CDR3 loop reads CASTQRTSGTGELFF. CDR3 coding DNA: TGTGCCAGTACCCAGCGGACTAGCGGTACCGGGGAGCTGTTTTTT.